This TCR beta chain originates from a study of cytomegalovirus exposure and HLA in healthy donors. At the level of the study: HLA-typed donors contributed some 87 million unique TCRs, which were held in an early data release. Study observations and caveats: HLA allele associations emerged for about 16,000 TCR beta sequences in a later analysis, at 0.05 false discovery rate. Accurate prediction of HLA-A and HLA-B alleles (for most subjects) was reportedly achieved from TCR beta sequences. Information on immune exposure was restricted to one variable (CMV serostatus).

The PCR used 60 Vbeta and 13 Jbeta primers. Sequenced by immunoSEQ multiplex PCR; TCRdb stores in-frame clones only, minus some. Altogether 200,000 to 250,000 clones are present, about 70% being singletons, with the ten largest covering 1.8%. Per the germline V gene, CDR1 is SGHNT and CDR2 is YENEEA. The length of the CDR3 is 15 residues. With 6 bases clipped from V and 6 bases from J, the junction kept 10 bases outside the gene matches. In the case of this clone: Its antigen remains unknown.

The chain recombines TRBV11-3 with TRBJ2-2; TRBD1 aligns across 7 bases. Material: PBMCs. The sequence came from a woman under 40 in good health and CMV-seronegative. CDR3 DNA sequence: TGTGCCAGCAGTTCACACCGGACAGGCGCCGGGGAGCTGTTTTTT. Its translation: CASSSHRTGAGELFF.